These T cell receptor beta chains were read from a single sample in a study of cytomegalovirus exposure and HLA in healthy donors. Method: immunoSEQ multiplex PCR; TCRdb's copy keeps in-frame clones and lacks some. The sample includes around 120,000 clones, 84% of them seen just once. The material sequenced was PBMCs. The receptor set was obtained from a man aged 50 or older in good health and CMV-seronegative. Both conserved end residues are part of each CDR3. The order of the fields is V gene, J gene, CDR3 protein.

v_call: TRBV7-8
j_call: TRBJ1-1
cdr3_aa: CASSSLLLEAFF

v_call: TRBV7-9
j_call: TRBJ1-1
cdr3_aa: CASSRGTMNTEAFF

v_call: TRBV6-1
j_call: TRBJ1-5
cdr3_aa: CASSDRTDLRRDQPQHF

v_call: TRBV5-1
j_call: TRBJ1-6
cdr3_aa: CASSSGTGGSPLHF

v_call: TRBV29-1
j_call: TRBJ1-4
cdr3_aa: CSVLGTGEMYSFEKLFF

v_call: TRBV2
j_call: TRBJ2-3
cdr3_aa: CASRGTLYTDTQYF

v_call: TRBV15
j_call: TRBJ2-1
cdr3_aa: CATSSRDRHNEQFF

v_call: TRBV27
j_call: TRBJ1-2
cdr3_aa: CASSLTGVANYGYTF

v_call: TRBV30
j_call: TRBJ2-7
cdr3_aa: CAWSGSRTYSYEQYF

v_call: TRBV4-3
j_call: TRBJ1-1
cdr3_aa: CASSQDIGNTEAFF

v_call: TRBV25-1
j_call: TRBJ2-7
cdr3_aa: CASASTGRTDEQYF

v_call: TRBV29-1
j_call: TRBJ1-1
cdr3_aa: CSAGPGGSWTEAFF

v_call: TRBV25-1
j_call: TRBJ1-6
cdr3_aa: CASSESQGNSPLHF

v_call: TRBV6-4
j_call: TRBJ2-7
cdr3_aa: CASGPNGGVNEKNGLYEQYF

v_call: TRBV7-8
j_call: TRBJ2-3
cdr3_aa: CASSLRWGVLQYF

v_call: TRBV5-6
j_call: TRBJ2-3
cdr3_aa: CASSLEVRDTQYF

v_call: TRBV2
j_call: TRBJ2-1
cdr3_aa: CASRIAGSYNEQFF

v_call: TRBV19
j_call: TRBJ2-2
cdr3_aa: CASSISGGAGRGGLFF

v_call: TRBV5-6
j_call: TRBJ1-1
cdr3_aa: CASSSGPRGTEAFF

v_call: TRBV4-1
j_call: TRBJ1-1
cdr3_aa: CASSLSTGSTEAFF

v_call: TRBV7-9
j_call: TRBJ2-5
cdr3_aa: CASSLGTRLSQETQYF

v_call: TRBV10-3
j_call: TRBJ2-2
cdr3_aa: CAISTERGSNTGELFF

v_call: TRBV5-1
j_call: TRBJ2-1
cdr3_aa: CASSRSLTSSYNEQFF

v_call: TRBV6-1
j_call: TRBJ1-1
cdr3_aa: CASSEPGTLGEAFF

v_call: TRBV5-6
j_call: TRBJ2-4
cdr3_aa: CASSLRQKNIQYF

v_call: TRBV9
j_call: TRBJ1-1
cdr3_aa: CASSVVGQGAKTEAFF

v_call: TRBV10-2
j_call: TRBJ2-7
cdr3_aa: CASVGLAGHEQYF

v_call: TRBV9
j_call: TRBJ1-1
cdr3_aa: CASSVSGRDTEAFF

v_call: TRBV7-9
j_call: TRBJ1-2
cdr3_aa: CASSPNWRSDDGYTF

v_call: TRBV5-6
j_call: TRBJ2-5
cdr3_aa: CASSLATGAYETQYF

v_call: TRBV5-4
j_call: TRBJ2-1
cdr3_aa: CASSLRTGEYNEQFF

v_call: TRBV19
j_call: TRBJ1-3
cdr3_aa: CASSETWAPGNTIYF

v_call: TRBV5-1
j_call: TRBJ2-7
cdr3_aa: CASSSGLAGGVDEQYF

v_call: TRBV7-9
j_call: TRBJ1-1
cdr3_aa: CASSSGSGSTEAFF

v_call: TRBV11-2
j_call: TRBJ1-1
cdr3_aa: CASSLAYRGHPEAFF

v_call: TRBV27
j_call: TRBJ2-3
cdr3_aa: CASSLYGPGGGAKDTQYF

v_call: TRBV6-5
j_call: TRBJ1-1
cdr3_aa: CASSYSRDRIDTEAFF

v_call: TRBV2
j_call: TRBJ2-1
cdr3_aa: CASSVEDEQFF

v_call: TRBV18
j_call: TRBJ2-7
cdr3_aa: CASSPGTGFAYEQYF

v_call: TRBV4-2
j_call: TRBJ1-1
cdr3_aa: CASSQDRAGTEAFF

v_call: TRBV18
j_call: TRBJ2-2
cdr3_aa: CASSSNRGTNTGELFF

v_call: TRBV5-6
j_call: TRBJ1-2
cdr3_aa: CASSPDLTGSYGYTF

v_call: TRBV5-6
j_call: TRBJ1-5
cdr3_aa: CASSRDRHQPQHF

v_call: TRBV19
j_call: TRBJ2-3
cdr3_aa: CASSITGTSGGRDTQYF